These 22 T cell receptor beta chains were sequenced from one sample in a study of post-analysis software for immune sequencing data. Study observations and caveats: A handful of TRBV segments were more frequent in patients than controls; TRBV5-6, TRBV5-1 and TRBV20-1 belonged to this group.

These receptors lack a known antigen. Prepared TCR beta cDNA libraries contained unique molecular identifiers. TCRdb re-derived calls from the PCR reads in MiXCR, one entry per CDR3 protein. This sample has fewer than 550,000 distinct CDR3 sequences, with about a third found just once. The sequenced sample consisted of blood. Receptors originate from a girl aged 2 to 17 with multiple sclerosis.

This clonotype was seen a few times. The V and J genes are TRBV12-3 or TRBV12-4 and TRBJ2-7; 10 nucleotides match TRBD2. The V gene end was trimmed by 4 bases and the J gene end by 0 bases; junction bases not matched to a gene: 6. The CDR3 totals 16 residues. The CDR3 DNA is TGTGCCAGCAGTTCCAGACTAGCGGGTAGCTCCTACGAGCAGTACTTC. This codes for CASSSRLAGSSYEQYF.

This clonotype was seen more than once but under ten times. The chain has TRBV11-2 and TRBJ1-2; 10 positions agree with TRBD1. J lost 7 bases, V lost 6 bases, and 11 bases had no gene match. The germline gives CDR1 SGHAT, CDR2 FQNNGV. The CDR3 runs to 15 residues. The CDR3 region is CASSSATGGAGGYTF. CDR3 bases: TGTGCCAGCAGTTCCGCGACAGGGGGCGCGGGTGGCTACACCTTC.

Ten or more counts support this clonotype. This chain connects TRBV6-4 to TRBJ2-7; 9 bases line up with TRBD1. This CDR3 comprises 15 residues. Trimming at V came to 5 bases and at J to 5 bases, leaving 10 bases not matched to a gene. The V gene's germline CDR1 is MRHNA and CDR2 SNTAGT. CDR3 in DNA: TGTGCCAGCAGTTTCTTCCGGGACAGGGATAACGAGCAGTACTTC. Its protein is CASSFFRDRDNEQYF.

The chain recombines TRBV20-1 with TRBJ2-7; TRBD2 matches at 7 bases. The CDR3 loop spans 16 amino acids. Germline CDR1 DFQATT, CDR2 SNEGSKA (reference sequence). V was pared by 0 bases and J by 1 base, with 9 bases of the junction left unmatched. The CDR3 is CSARDARTRRSYEQYF. In DNA, the CDR3 is TGCAGTGCTAGAGACGCCAGGACTAGGAGATCCTACGAGCAGTACTTC.

This clonotype was detected only a few times. This rearrangement joins TRBV5-1 to TRBJ1-2; D ambiguous. CDR1 is SGHRS and CDR2 is YFSETQ in the germline V gene. The CDR3 runs 15 residues. Trimming removed 4 bases at V and 4 bases at J, with 17 bases between. The CDR3 spells CASSAESVGPYGYTF. For the CDR3, the DNA is TGCGCCAGCAGCGCTGAGTCGGTGGGCCCCTATGGCTACACCTTC.

This chain uses TRBV20-1 with TRBJ2-5; D uncertain. Trimming cost V 0 bases and J 4 bases, with 9 bases left between them. This CDR3 is 13 amino acids long. Germline V CDR1 and CDR2: DFQATT, SNEGSKA (reference sequence). The CDR3 spells CSARDSAGETQYF. DNA for the CDR3: TGCAGTGCTAGAGATTCGGCAGGAGAGACCCAGTACTTC.

The chain has TRBV6-5 and TRBJ2-1; 7 bases align to TRBD1. V dropped 7 bases and J dropped 6; count of bases not matched to a gene: 9. Germline V lookup: CDR1 MNHEY, CDR2 SVGAGI. The CDR3 consists of 14 residues. Here the CDR3 reads CASIPRGWGNEQFF. CDR3 nucleotide sequence: TGTGCCAGCATCCCCAGGGGGTGGGGCAATGAGCAGTTCTTC.

This clonotype was found a few times. The V and J genes are TRBV29-1 and TRBJ2-1, with 9 bases aligning to TRBD2. After removal of 6 bases from V and 3 bases from J, the junction contained 9 bases not matched to a gene. The germline gives CDR1 SQVTM, CDR2 ANQGSEA. The CDR3 consists of 15 residues. The CDR3 sequence is CSVPSGGTSYNEQFF. The CDR3 nucleotides read TGCAGCGTCCCGAGCGGGGGGACAAGCTACAATGAGCAGTTCTTC.

This sequence joins TRBV20-1 and TRBJ2-7; possible D gene TRBD2, 5 bases. The end of the DNA aligns better with TRBJ2-4, so the J call may be wrong. In germline, CDR1 is DFQATT, CDR2 SNEGSKA (reference sequence). The CDR3 totals 13 residues. The CDR3: CSAAGVTEDIQYF. CDR3 sequence (DNA): TGCAGTGCTGCCGGGGTGACCGAGGACATTCAGTACTTC.

The chain combines TRBV20-1 with TRBJ1-1; a weak D match, TRBD1 (5 bases). The CDR3 consists of 13 residues. Germline V gene data show CDR1 as DFQATT and CDR2 as SNEGSKA (reference sequence). With 5 bases removed from V and 1 base from J, the gap between germline ends came to 11 bases. The CDR3 DNA reads TGCAGTGCTGTTTCGACAGAGAACACTGAAGCTTTCTTT. Translating it yields CSAVSTENTEAFF.

The chain links TRBV19 to TRBJ2-1; 8 bases fit TRBD2. Per germline, CDR1 LNHDA and CDR2 SQIVND (reference sequence). Trimming took 7 bases from V and 2 from J; bases not matched to a gene: 1. This CDR3 comprises 13 residues. The CDR3 region is CASTSGPYNEQFF. CDR3 in DNA: TGTGCCAGTACTAGCGGGCCCTACAATGAGCAGTTCTTC. Supplemented by reference TRBV19 and TRBJ2-1, the full variable domain reads DGGITQSPKYLFRKEGQNVTLSCEQNLNHDAMYWYRQDPGQGLRLIYYSQIVNDFQKGDIAEGYSVSREKKESFPLTVTSAQKNPTAFYLCASTSGPYNEQFFGPGTRLTVL.

The chain couples TRBV9 to TRBJ1-5; tentative D call: TRBD1 (5 bases). The CDR3 extends over 16 amino acids. V lost 4 bases and J lost 4, with 18 bases in between. Per germline, CDR1 SGDLS and CDR2 YYNGEE. CDR3 amino acids: CASSQTGIPGNQPQHF. The DNA for the CDR3 is TGTGCCAGCAGCCAGACCGGGATCCCAGGGAATCAGCCCCAGCATTTT.

This chain joins TRBV10-3 and TRBJ2-4; the match to TRBD1 covers 10 bases. The J call could be wrong; TRBJ2-7 is a better fit for the DNA end. The CDR3 extends over 12 amino acids. The germline V gene encodes CDR1 ENHRY and CDR2 SYGVKD. DNA for the CDR3: TGTGCCATCAGGGGACAGGGGACCGAGCAGTACTTC. Translating it yields CAIRGQGTEQYF.

V gene TRBV7-6 combines with J gene TRBJ2-1, with TRBD2 matching over 8 bases. This CDR3 region has 14 residues. J gave up 11 bases and V 4 bases, and 10 bases lay outside the gene matches. CDR1 is SGHVS and CDR2 is FNYEAQ in the germline V gene. The CDR3 region has the DNA TGTGCCAGCAGCTCGGGGGGGCCTCTCCACAAGCAGTTCTTC. Translating gives CASSSGGPLHKQFF.

This clonotype was seen only a few times. The chain has TRBV6-1 and TRBJ2-1, with 8 bases lining up with TRBD2. Germline V gives CDR1 MNHNS, CDR2 SASEGT. With V trimmed by 8 bases and J by 8 bases, 2 bases remained unmatched. The CDR3 is 11 amino acids. CDR3 nucleotides: TGTGCCAGCCGGGGGGGGGATGAGCAGTTCTTC. Its protein is CASRGGDEQFF.

The gene calls are TRBV27 and TRBJ2-2; 7 nucleotides align to TRBD1. J was trimmed by 3 bases and V by 2 bases; bases with no gene match: 3. The V gene's germline CDR1 is MNHEY and CDR2 SMNVEV (reference sequence). CDR3 size: 15 residues. CDR3 region: CASSLLTGYTGELFF. CDR3 bases: TGTGCCAGCAGTTTACTGACAGGGTACACCGGGGAGCTGTTTTTT.

The chain joins TRBV20-1 to TRBJ1-2; no definite D call. Trimming stripped 6 bases from V and 4 bases from J, with 15 bases between. The length of the CDR3 is 13 residues. CDR1 is DFQATT, CDR2 SNEGSKA, per germline (reference sequence). CDR3 in DNA: TGCAGTGCCCCCAAGGAAGATATCTATGGCTACACCTTC. Amino acid sequence: CSAPKEDIYGYTF.

The chain joins TRBV6-1 to TRBJ1-1; 9 bases are shared with TRBD1. CDR3 length: 13 residues. Losses at the gene ends were 1 base for V and 8 bases for J; bases not matched to a gene: 2. Germline CDR1 is MNHNS and CDR2 is SASEGT. The CDR3 sequence is CASSEDRGPEAFF. DNA of the CDR3: TGTGCCAGCAGTGAAGACAGGGGGCCCGAAGCTTTCTTT.

The gene calls are TRBV5-6 and TRBJ1-6, with D possibly being TRBD1 (5 bases). The CDR3 is 15 residues long. The V end was cut by 5 bases, the J end by 9 bases, with 18 bases between. The germline V gene has CDR1 SGHDT and CDR2 YYEEEE. CDR3 region: CASSRDPRGSSPLHF. In DNA form, the CDR3 reads TGTGCCAGCAGTCGGGACCCACGGGGAAGTTCACCCCTCCACTTT. Together with reference TRBV5-6 and TRBJ1-6, the CDR3 gives the full variable domain: DAGVTQSPTHLIKTRGQQVTLRCSPKSGHDTVSWYQQALGQGPQFIFQYYEEEERQRGNFPDRFSGHQFPNYSSELNVNALLLGDSALYLCASSRDPRGSSPLHFGNGTRLTVT.

This chain links TRBV5-1 with TRBJ2-3; D is uncertain. Germline V gene sequence: CDR1 SGHRS, CDR2 YFSETQ. This CDR3 has 14 amino acids. Trimming pared 0 bases from V and 8 bases from J, leaving 13 bases between. The CDR3 protein is CASSLEGRAGTQYF. Written as DNA, the CDR3 is TGCGCCAGCAGCTTGGAAGGTCGGGCAGGTACGCAGTATTTT.

The chain employs TRBV7-2 and TRBJ1-1, with D unresolved. V lost 5 bases to trimming and J lost 0 bases, with 13 bases between them. The germline V gene encodes CDR1 SGHTA and CDR2 FQGNSA. CDR3 length equals 15 residues. The CDR3 loop reads CASSPGVGLNTEAFF. The CDR3 DNA reads as TGTGCCAGCAGCCCCGGGGTGGGTTTGAACACTGAAGCTTTCTTT.

The chain is built from TRBV5-1 and TRBJ1-1, with TRBD1 identical over 11 bases. Looked up from germline, CDR1 is SGHRS and CDR2 is YFSETQ. This CDR3 comprises 17 residues. V dropped 0 bases and J dropped 5; count of bases not matched to a gene: 9. CDR3 loop: CASSLGGQGAIGTEAFF. CDR3 nucleotides: TGCGCCAGCAGCTTGGGAGGACAGGGGGCGATCGGGACTGAAGCTTTCTTT.